This TCR beta chain was found in a study of T cell responses to AZD1222 COVID-19 vaccine. Study-wide findings and caveats: With dominance at 160-218 and 743-854, vaccine-associated CD4 TCRs spanned spike. Variant regions that are unmutated are reportedly the target of nearly half of spike-specific TCRs. Clonal diversity may have been underestimated in mostly white British donors. Repertoires were obtained solely post-peak T cell response.

Comments on this clone: Its antigen is unknown.

Generated by immunoSEQ multiplex PCR, the TCRdb table keeps only in-frame clones and is missing some. The data contain over 150,000 clones, 92% of them singletons. This CDR3 spans 13 amino acids. Per the germline V gene, CDR1 is MGHDK and CDR2 is SYGVNS. V was clipped by 5 bases and J by 4 bases, with 10 bases between them. This sample comprised peripheral blood, obtained on day 0 of MenACWY control vaccination. The chain recombines TRBV25-1 with TRBJ2-3; D remains ambiguous. The sequence was obtained from an adult in good health. The CDR3 sequence is CASSRILSDTQYF. The DNA for the CDR3 is TGTGCCAGCAGTCGGATACTTTCAGATACGCAGTATTTT. The variable domain in full, with the rest retrieved from reference TRBV25-1 and TRBJ2-3, is EADIYQTPRYLVIGTGKKITLECSQTMGHDKMYWYQQDPGMELHLIHYSYGVNSTEKGDLSSESTVSRIRTEHFPLTLESARPSHTSQYLCASSRILSDTQYFGPGTRLTVL.